This TCR beta chain was identified in a study of cytotoxic CD8 clonotypes in ibrutinib-treated CLL. Study information: Specimens for response were gathered following a median approximately 12 months of therapy, spanning 6 to 36. Study-wide results and limits: Clonality went up at the time of ibrutinib response, stayed stable in sustained remission, and later dropped back toward its baseline level at progression.

With regard to this clone: Antigen unknown.

Depth targeted 1 in 200,000 to 1 in 1 million T cells, averaging 10x coverage per clonotype. Some clones are missing from TCRdb's copy, which holds only in-frame ones; the method was immunoSEQ multiplex PCR. The sample yields 140,000 to 150,000 clones, 76% seen once. The CDR3 length is 13 residues. Germline V CDR1 and CDR2: GTSNPN, SVGIG (reference sequence). V lost 1 base to trimming and J lost 15 bases; unmatched junction nucleotides: 10. This TCR was recovered from a human donor with chronic lymphocytic leukemia. The material sequenced was PBMCs, taken after 24 months of ibrutinib treatment. The gene calls are TRBV30 and TRBJ2-1, with 9 nucleotides matching TRBD1. This chain's CDR3 is CAWSDRSGQGPFF. The CDR3 nucleotides are TGTGCCTGGAGTGACAGGTCGGGACAGGGTCCGTTCTTC.